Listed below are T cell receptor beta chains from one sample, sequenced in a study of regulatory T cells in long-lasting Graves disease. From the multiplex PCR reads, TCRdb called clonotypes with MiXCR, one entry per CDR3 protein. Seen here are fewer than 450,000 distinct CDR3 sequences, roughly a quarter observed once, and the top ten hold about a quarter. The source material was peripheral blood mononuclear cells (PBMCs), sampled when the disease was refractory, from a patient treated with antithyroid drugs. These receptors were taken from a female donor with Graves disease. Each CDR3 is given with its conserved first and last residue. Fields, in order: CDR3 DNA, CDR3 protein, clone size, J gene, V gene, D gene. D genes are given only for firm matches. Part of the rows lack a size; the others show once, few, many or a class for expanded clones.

cdr3_nt: TGTGCCTGGAGTGACCCGACAGGGGCTGGGGCCAACGTCCTGACTTTC
cdr3_aa: CAWSDPTGAGANVLTF
clone_size: few
j_call: TRBJ2-6
v_call: TRBV30
d_call: TRBD1

cdr3_nt: TGTGCCACCAGTGACCATCTGGGGGAGCAGTTCTTC
cdr3_aa: CATSDHLGEQFF
clone_size: .
j_call: TRBJ2-1
v_call: TRBV24-1
d_call: .

cdr3_nt: TGTGCCAGTAGTTTTGGGCTTAGCACTGAAGCTTTCTTT
cdr3_aa: CASSFGLSTEAFF
clone_size: few
j_call: TRBJ1-1
v_call: TRBV19
d_call: .

cdr3_nt: TGTGCCAGCAGTTACCTCGCAGGCGGCTCCTACAATGAGCAGTTCTTC
cdr3_aa: CASSYLAGGSYNEQFF
clone_size: .
j_call: TRBJ2-1
v_call: TRBV6-9
d_call: .

cdr3_nt: TGTGCCAGCAGCCCGGGACGGGGTAAACCCCAGCATTTT
cdr3_aa: CASSPGRGKPQHF
clone_size: few
j_call: TRBJ1-5
v_call: TRBV5-6
d_call: .

cdr3_nt: TGTGCCAGCAGCCCAGGGGGATCTGGGGCCAACGTCCTGACTTTC
cdr3_aa: CASSPGGSGANVLTF
clone_size: many
j_call: TRBJ2-6
v_call: TRBV28
d_call: TRBD1

cdr3_nt: TGTGCCAGCAGTGACGGAGCGGGGGTGAGCTCCTACAATGAGCAGTTCTTC
cdr3_aa: CASSDGAGVSSYNEQFF
clone_size: .
j_call: TRBJ2-1
v_call: TRBV12-3/TRBV12-4
d_call: TRBD2

cdr3_nt: TGTGCCAGCAGCTCCCCCTCCGGGCTAGCGGTCCAAGAGACCCAGTACTTC
cdr3_aa: CASSSPSGLAVQETQYF
clone_size: many
j_call: TRBJ2-5
v_call: TRBV7-2
d_call: TRBD2

cdr3_nt: TGTGCCAGCAGCGAACCCGGACAGGGCCCCTACGAGCAGTACTTC
cdr3_aa: CASSEPGQGPYEQYF
clone_size: many
j_call: TRBJ2-7
v_call: TRBV2
d_call: TRBD1

cdr3_nt: TGTGCCGGCCCGGAAAAGGCGTTGCCCTACGAGCAGTACTTC
cdr3_aa: CAGPEKALPYEQYF
clone_size: many
j_call: TRBJ2-7
v_call: TRBV5-6
d_call: .

cdr3_nt: TGTGCCACCAGTGGGGTCGCCAATTGCACTGAAGCTTTCTTT
cdr3_aa: CATSGVANCTEAFF
clone_size: many
j_call: TRBJ1-1
v_call: TRBV24-1
d_call: .

cdr3_nt: TGTGCCAGCAGCTTGGGCTTCGTCAGGGGGAGACCCCCAGAGACCCAGTACTTC
cdr3_aa: CASSLGFVRGRPPETQYF
clone_size: few
j_call: TRBJ2-5
v_call: TRBV5-4
d_call: TRBD1

cdr3_nt: TGTGCCAGCCGTATGCAGGGGGCAACCACCGGGGAGCTGTTTTTT
cdr3_aa: CASRMQGATTGELFF
clone_size: .
j_call: TRBJ2-2
v_call: TRBV6-1
d_call: TRBD1

cdr3_nt: TGCAGTGCTAGAGATGGGACAGGGCGTAGCACTGAAGCTTTCTTT
cdr3_aa: CSARDGTGRSTEAFF
clone_size: many
j_call: TRBJ1-1
v_call: TRBV20-1
d_call: TRBD1

cdr3_nt: TGTGCCAGCAGCTCAGGACAGACTCTCCTCTCTGGGGCCAACGTCCTGACTTTC
cdr3_aa: CASSSGQTLLSGANVLTF
clone_size: .
j_call: TRBJ2-6
v_call: TRBV5-5
d_call: .

cdr3_nt: TGTGCCAGCAGTTCGGGCGGGAGTTCCGAGCAGTACTTC
cdr3_aa: CASSSGGSSEQYF
clone_size: many
j_call: TRBJ2-7
v_call: TRBV12-3/TRBV12-4
d_call: TRBD2

cdr3_nt: TGTGCCAGCAGTTTATACCAGGGCGGAGAGACCCAGTACTTC
cdr3_aa: CASSLYQGGETQYF
clone_size: .
j_call: TRBJ2-5
v_call: TRBV27
d_call: .

cdr3_nt: TGTGCCATCAGTGGGGGACAGGGGAGGCCCCAGCATTTT
cdr3_aa: CAISGGQGRPQHF
clone_size: .
j_call: TRBJ1-5
v_call: TRBV10-3
d_call: TRBD1

cdr3_nt: TGCAGCGTTGACGAAAGCACAGATACGCAGTATTTT
cdr3_aa: CSVDESTDTQYF
clone_size: .
j_call: TRBJ2-3
v_call: TRBV29-1
d_call: .

cdr3_nt: TGCAGTGGTCACGGGACTAGCGGGGAGACCCAGTACTTC
cdr3_aa: CSGHGTSGETQYF
clone_size: .
j_call: TRBJ2-5
v_call: TRBV20-1
d_call: TRBD2

cdr3_nt: TGTGCCAGCAGCTTAGACGTGGCAGCCGCCAATGGCTACACCTTC
cdr3_aa: CASSLDVAAANGYTF
clone_size: few
j_call: TRBJ1-2
v_call: TRBV7-2
d_call: .

cdr3_nt: TGTGCCAGCAGTGGGGACAGTGGCTACACCTTC
cdr3_aa: CASSGDSGYTF
clone_size: few
j_call: TRBJ1-2
v_call: TRBV12-3/TRBV12-4
d_call: TRBD1

cdr3_nt: TGCGCCAGCAGCCATCCCCCAAGGGATCCAGATACGCAGTATTTT
cdr3_aa: CASSHPPRDPDTQYF
clone_size: .
j_call: TRBJ2-3
v_call: TRBV4-1
d_call: .

cdr3_nt: TGCGCCAGCAGCCTGGGACCGAAGTACCAAGAGACCCAGTACTTC
cdr3_aa: CASSLGPKYQETQYF
clone_size: few
j_call: TRBJ2-5
v_call: TRBV5-1
d_call: .

cdr3_nt: TGTGCCAGCACCGGTTCCCAGGGAACTACGTTTGAGCAGTACTTC
cdr3_aa: CASTGSQGTTFEQYF
clone_size: many
j_call: TRBJ2-7
v_call: TRBV6-1
d_call: .

cdr3_nt: TGTGCCAGCAGCTTCACTCCGGGACTACCATACGAGCAGTACTTC
cdr3_aa: CASSFTPGLPYEQYF
clone_size: .
j_call: TRBJ2-7
v_call: TRBV7-8
d_call: TRBD2

cdr3_nt: TGTGCCAGCAACAACGGCCGACCTAACTATGGCTACACCTTC
cdr3_aa: CASNNGRPNYGYTF
clone_size: .
j_call: TRBJ1-2
v_call: TRBV19
d_call: .

cdr3_nt: TGTGCCAGCAGGGATTGGAGGGAGGACACCGGGGAGCTGTTTTTT
cdr3_aa: CASRDWREDTGELFF
clone_size: .
j_call: TRBJ2-2
v_call: TRBV6-1
d_call: .

cdr3_nt: TGTGCCAGCGGCACGGTCGGGGCCAAAAACATTCAGTACTTC
cdr3_aa: CASGTVGAKNIQYF
clone_size: .
j_call: TRBJ2-4
v_call: TRBV6-1
d_call: .

cdr3_nt: TGTGCCAGCAGCCCGAGCGGAACTACTAGCACAGATACGCAGTATTTT
cdr3_aa: CASSPSGTTSTDTQYF
clone_size: few
j_call: TRBJ2-3
v_call: TRBV13
d_call: .

cdr3_nt: TGTGCCAGCACCCCAGGGGGAAACTACGAGCAGTACTTC
cdr3_aa: CASTPGGNYEQYF
clone_size: .
j_call: TRBJ2-7
v_call: TRBV28
d_call: TRBD1

cdr3_nt: TGTGCCATCAGTGATCGGCTCCTGAACACTGAAGCTTTCTTT
cdr3_aa: CAISDRLLNTEAFF
clone_size: many
j_call: TRBJ1-1
v_call: TRBV10-3
d_call: .

cdr3_nt: TGTGCCACCAGCAGTGGGCAAGAGACCCAGTACTTC
cdr3_aa: CATSSGQETQYF
clone_size: many
j_call: TRBJ2-5
v_call: TRBV15
d_call: .

cdr3_nt: TGTGCCAGCAGCGTAGCTCTCCAGGGGGCGGTCACTGAAGCTTTCTTT
cdr3_aa: CASSVALQGAVTEAFF
clone_size: few
j_call: TRBJ1-1
v_call: TRBV9
d_call: TRBD1

cdr3_nt: TGCAGTGCTAGGCTAGCGGGGGGGGAATCCTACAATGAGCAGTTCTTC
cdr3_aa: CSARLAGGESYNEQFF
clone_size: few
j_call: TRBJ2-1
v_call: TRBV20-1
d_call: TRBD2

cdr3_nt: TGCAGTGCTAGCGAATTACGGGACGTCAATCAGCCCCAGCATTTT
cdr3_aa: CSASELRDVNQPQHF
clone_size: few
j_call: TRBJ1-5
v_call: TRBV20-1
d_call: .

cdr3_nt: TGTGCCAGCAGTTACCATGAGACCCAGTACTTC
cdr3_aa: CASSYHETQYF
clone_size: many
j_call: TRBJ2-5
v_call: TRBV6-5
d_call: .

cdr3_nt: TGTGCCAGCAGTACTTCCTGGGATCAGTTCTTC
cdr3_aa: CASSTSWDQFF
clone_size: .
j_call: TRBJ2-1
v_call: TRBV7-2
d_call: .

cdr3_nt: TGTGCCAGCAGCTTAACAAGCCGGGACGCAGAGACCCAGTACTTC
cdr3_aa: CASSLTSRDAETQYF
clone_size: many
j_call: TRBJ2-5
v_call: TRBV7-9
d_call: .

cdr3_nt: TGCAGCGCAGAAGACTATGGCTACACCTTC
cdr3_aa: CSAEDYGYTF
clone_size: many
j_call: TRBJ1-2
v_call: TRBV29-1
d_call: .

cdr3_nt: TGCGCCAGCAGCCGGGACGGAGGGACTGAAGCTTTCTTT
cdr3_aa: CASSRDGGTEAFF
clone_size: many
j_call: TRBJ1-1
v_call: TRBV5-1
d_call: .

cdr3_nt: TGCAGTGCTAGAGCGGGAGGGAACACCGGGGAGCTGTTTTTT
cdr3_aa: CSARAGGNTGELFF
clone_size: .
j_call: TRBJ2-2
v_call: TRBV20-1
d_call: TRBD2

cdr3_nt: TGTGCCACCCAGCACGGACAGGGAGCGATAGCCAAAAACATTCAGTACTTC
cdr3_aa: CATQHGQGAIAKNIQYF
clone_size: .
j_call: TRBJ2-4
v_call: TRBV6-1
d_call: TRBD1

cdr3_nt: TGTGCCAGCAGCTTAGTCAGGGGAGGGACTGAAGCTTTCTTT
cdr3_aa: CASSLVRGGTEAFF
clone_size: once
j_call: TRBJ1-1
v_call: TRBV11-2
d_call: .

cdr3_nt: TGCAGTGCTAGAGACCCCAACGGCGGGGTGGGCTACGAGCAGTACTTC
cdr3_aa: CSARDPNGGVGYEQYF
clone_size: few
j_call: TRBJ2-7
v_call: TRBV20-1
d_call: .

cdr3_nt: TGTGCCAGCAGGGGACAGATACACTATGGCTACACCTTC
cdr3_aa: CASRGQIHYGYTF
clone_size: .
j_call: TRBJ1-2
v_call: TRBV27
d_call: TRBD1

cdr3_nt: TGTGCCAGCAGCTTAGAAGCTAGAGGGGAGACCCAGTACTTC
cdr3_aa: CASSLEARGETQYF
clone_size: many
j_call: TRBJ2-5
v_call: TRBV7-2
d_call: .

cdr3_nt: TGTGCCAGCAGTCCTCGTATGACCGAAAAACTGTTTTTT
cdr3_aa: CASSPRMTEKLFF
clone_size: few
j_call: TRBJ1-4
v_call: TRBV6-1
d_call: .

cdr3_nt: TGTGCCAGCATTAACAGGGGAGGGGTGAACACTGAAGCTTTCTTT
cdr3_aa: CASINRGGVNTEAFF
clone_size: .
j_call: TRBJ1-1
v_call: TRBV6-1
d_call: TRBD1

cdr3_nt: TGTGCCAGCAGCGTAGATGACACCATATATTTT
cdr3_aa: CASSVDDTIYF
clone_size: few
j_call: TRBJ1-3
v_call: TRBV9
d_call: .

cdr3_nt: TGTGCCAGTAGTACCCCAGGGAATGGTCAGCCCCAGCATTTT
cdr3_aa: CASSTPGNGQPQHF
clone_size: few
j_call: TRBJ1-5
v_call: TRBV19
d_call: .

cdr3_nt: TGCGCCAGCAGCCTGGACAGGGAGAGCTCCTATAATTCACCCCTCCACTTT
cdr3_aa: CASSLDRESSYNSPLHF
clone_size: .
j_call: TRBJ1-6
v_call: TRBV5-1
d_call: TRBD1

cdr3_nt: TGTGCCAGCAGCTTGGGAGCGGGAGTTCAGGAGACCCAGTACTTC
cdr3_aa: CASSLGAGVQETQYF
clone_size: .
j_call: TRBJ2-5
v_call: TRBV5-4
d_call: TRBD2